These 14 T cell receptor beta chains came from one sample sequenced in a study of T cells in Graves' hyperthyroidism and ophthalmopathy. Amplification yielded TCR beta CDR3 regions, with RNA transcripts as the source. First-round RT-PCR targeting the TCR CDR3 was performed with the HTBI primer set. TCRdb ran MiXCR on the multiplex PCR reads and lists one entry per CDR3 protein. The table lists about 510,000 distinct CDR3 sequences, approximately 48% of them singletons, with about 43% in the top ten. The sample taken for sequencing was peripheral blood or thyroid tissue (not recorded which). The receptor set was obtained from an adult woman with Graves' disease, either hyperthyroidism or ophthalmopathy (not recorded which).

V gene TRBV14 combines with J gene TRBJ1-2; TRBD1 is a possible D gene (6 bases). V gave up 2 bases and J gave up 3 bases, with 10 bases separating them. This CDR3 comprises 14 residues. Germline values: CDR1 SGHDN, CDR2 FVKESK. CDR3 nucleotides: TGTGCCAGCAGCCAACCCACAGGGTACTATGGCTACACCTTC. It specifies CASSQPTGYYGYTF.

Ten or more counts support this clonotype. The CDR3: CASSLPEEKLFF. In nucleotides, the CDR3 is TGTGCCAGCAGTTTGCCAGAAGAAAAACTGTTTTTT. This rearrangement joins TRBV6-2 or TRBV6-3 to TRBJ1-4, with D unclear. CDR1 and CDR2 (germline): MNHEY, SVGEGT. V lost 4 bases to trimming and J lost 8 bases, with 8 bases between them. This CDR3 has 12 residues.

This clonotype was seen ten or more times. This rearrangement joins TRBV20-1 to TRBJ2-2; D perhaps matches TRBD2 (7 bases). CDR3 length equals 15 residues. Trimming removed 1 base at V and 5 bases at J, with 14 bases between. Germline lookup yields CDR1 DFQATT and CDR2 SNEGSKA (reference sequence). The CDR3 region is CSARARGGGTGELFF. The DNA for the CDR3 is TGCAGTGCTAGAGCGAGGGGAGGGGGAACCGGGGAGCTGTTTTTT.

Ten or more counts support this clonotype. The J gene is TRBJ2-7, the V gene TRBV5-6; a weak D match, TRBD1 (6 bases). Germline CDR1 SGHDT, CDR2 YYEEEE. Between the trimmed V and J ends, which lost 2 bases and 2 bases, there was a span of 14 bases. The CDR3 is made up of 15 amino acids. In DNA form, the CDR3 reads TGTGCCAGCAGCTTCCGACAGGACTTTGCCTACGAGCAGTACTTC. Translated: CASSFRQDFAYEQYF.

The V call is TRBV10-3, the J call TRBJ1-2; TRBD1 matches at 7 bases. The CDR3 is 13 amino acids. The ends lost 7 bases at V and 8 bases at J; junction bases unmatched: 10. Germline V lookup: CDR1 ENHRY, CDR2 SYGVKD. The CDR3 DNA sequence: TGTGCCATCAATCCCGACAGGGATGGAGGCTACACCTTC. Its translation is CAINPDRDGGYTF.

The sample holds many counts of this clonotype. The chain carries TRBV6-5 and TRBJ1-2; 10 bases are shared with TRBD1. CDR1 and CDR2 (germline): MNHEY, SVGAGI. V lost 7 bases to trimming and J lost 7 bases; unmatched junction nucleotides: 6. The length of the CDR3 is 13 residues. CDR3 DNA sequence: TGTGCCAGCACCAACCGGGACAGGGGTGGCTACACCTTC. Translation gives CASTNRDRGGYTF.

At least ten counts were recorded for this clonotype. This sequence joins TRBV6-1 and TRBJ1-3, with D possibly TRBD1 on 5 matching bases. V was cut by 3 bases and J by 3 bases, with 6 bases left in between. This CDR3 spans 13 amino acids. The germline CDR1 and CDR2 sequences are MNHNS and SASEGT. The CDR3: CASSDQGGNTIYF. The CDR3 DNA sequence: TGTGCCAGCAGTGACCAGGGTGGAAACACCATATATTTT.

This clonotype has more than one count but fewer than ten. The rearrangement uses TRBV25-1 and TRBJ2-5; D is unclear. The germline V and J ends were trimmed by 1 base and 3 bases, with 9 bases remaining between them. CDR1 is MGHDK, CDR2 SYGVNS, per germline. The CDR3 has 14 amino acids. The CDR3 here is CASSEWQPEETQYF. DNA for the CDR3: TGTGCCAGCAGTGAATGGCAGCCAGAAGAGACCCAGTACTTC.

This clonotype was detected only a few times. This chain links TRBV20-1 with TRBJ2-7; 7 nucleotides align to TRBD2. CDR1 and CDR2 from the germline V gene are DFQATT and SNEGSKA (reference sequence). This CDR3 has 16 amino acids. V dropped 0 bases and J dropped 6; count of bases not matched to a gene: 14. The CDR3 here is CSARDQGSGLRGEQYF. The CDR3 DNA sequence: TGCAGTGCTAGAGATCAGGGTAGCGGGCTGAGAGGCGAGCAGTACTTC.

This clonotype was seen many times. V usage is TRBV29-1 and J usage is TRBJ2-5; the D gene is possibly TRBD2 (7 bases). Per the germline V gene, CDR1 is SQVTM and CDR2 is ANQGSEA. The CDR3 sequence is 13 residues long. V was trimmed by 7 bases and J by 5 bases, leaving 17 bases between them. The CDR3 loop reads CSAGGGARETQYF. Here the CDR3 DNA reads TGCAGCGCTGGGGGGGGGGCGAGGGAGACCCAGTACTTC.

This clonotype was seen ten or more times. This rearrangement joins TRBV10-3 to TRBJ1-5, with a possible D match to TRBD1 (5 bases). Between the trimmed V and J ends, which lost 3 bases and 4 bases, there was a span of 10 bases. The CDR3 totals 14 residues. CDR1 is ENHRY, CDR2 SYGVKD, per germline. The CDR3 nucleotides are TGTGCCATCAGTGATTTGGGGGGGAATCAGCCCCAGCATTTT. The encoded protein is CAISDLGGNQPQHF.

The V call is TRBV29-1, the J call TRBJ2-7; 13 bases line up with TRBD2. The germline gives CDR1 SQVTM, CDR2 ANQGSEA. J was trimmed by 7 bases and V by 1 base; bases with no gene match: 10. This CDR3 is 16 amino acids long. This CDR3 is CSVEGTSGRSYNEQYF. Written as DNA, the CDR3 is TGCAGCGTTGAAGGGACTAGCGGGAGATCCTACAATGAGCAGTACTTC.

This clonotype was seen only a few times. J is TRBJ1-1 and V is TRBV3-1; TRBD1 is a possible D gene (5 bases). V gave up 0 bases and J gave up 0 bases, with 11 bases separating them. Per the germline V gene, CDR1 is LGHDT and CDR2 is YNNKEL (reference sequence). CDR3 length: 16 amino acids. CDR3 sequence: CASSQEVPGMNTEAFF. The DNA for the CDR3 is TGTGCCAGCAGCCAAGAAGTTCCAGGGATGAACACTGAAGCTTTCTTT.

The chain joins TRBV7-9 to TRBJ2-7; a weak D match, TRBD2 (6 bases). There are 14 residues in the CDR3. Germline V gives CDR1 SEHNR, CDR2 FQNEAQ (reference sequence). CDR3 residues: CHSAPTSRSYEQYF. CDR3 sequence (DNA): TGTCACAGTGCTCCTACTAGCAGGTCCTACGAGCAGTACTTC.